The present T cell receptor (beta chain) was sequenced within a study of T cell responses to AZD1222 COVID-19 vaccine. Points from the study as a whole: Of the AZD1222 recipients, only five to seven were seropositive at baseline.

V was clipped by 6 bases and J by 3 bases; unmatched bases: 8. Germline V gene sequence: CDR1 MNHEY, CDR2 SVGAGI. CDR3 length: 15 amino acids. It was second doses at about 4 or about 12 weeks that were pooled. As for this clone: Its antigen remains unidentified.

Sequenced by immunoSEQ multiplex PCR; TCRdb stores in-frame clones only, minus some. The table has about 140,000 clones, more than 75% seen once. Sequencing used peripheral blood, obtained 28 days after the second AZD1222 dose. The V call is TRBV6-5, the J call TRBJ1-3, with 7 nucleotides matching TRBD1. This receptor was obtained from an adult who received the AZD1222 COVID-19 vaccine. Written as DNA, the CDR3 is TGTGCCAGCAGCCGACAGGGATTTTATGGAAACACCATATATTTT. Protein sequence: CASSRQGFYGNTIYF.